This T cell receptor (beta chain) was obtained from a study of blood T cells in healthy people across ages. Findings and limits, study-wide: Researchers deemed the diversity estimates from one million T cells underestimates.

A note on this clonotype: As yet, its antigen is unknown.

The authors ran a second PCR of 7 to 11 cycles using a sample-barcoded 5' primer and a J-beta primer mix. TCRdb re-called the 5' RACE reads through MiXCR, storing one row per CDR3 protein. This table has hundreds of thousands of distinct CDR3 sequences, about half appearing once. The sample taken for sequencing was blood. This sequence was found in a woman in her sixties in good health.

CDR3 sequence: CASTHQGNQPQHF. The CDR3 bases are TGTGCCAGCACACATCAGGGGAATCAGCCCCAGCATTTT. This chain joins TRBV12-3 or TRBV12-4 and TRBJ1-5, with D maybe TRBD1 (6 bases). The CDR3 totals 13 residues. Deletions cut 7 bases from V and 4 bases from J, with 11 bases between.